The 5 T cell receptor beta chains presented below share a single source sample, sequenced in a study of T-cell reconstitution after alpha-beta-depleted transplantation in children. Unique molecular identifiers were built into the TCRbeta library. TCRdb re-derived calls from the PCR reads in MiXCR, one entry per CDR3 protein. The sample carries around 400,000 distinct CDR3 sequences, approximately 20% recorded once. The sample in question was PBMCs from the stem cell graft donor, obtained from the stem cell graft. These receptors all come from a human donor who donated a stem cell graft to a child with acute myeloid leukemia.

The chain employs TRBV27 and TRBJ2-5, with D possibly TRBD2 on 6 matching bases. The germline gives CDR1 MNHEY, CDR2 SMNVEV (reference sequence). The V gene lost 7 bases and the J gene lost 3 bases, with 18 bases spanning the gap. The CDR3 sequence is 15 residues long. CDR3 residues: CASTLTGGKKETQYF. For the CDR3, the DNA is TGTGCCAGCACCCTAACGGGCGGGAAGAAAGAGACCCAGTACTTC.

This clonotype was detected only a few times. The chain carries TRBV20-1 and TRBJ2-7; 10 nucleotides match TRBD1. The V segment lost 2 bases and the J segment 7 bases; nucleotides outside the gene matches: 14. This CDR3 comprises 16 residues. Germline V gene lookup returns CDR1 DFQATT and CDR2 SNEGSKA (reference sequence). The CDR3 reads CSARPLRDRGRQEQYF. CDR3 bases: TGCAGTGCTAGACCTCTCCGGGACAGGGGACGGCAAGAGCAGTACTTC.

This chain connects TRBV20-1 to TRBJ1-2; the D is unclear. This CDR3 is 11 amino acids long. The germline V gene has CDR1 DFQATT and CDR2 SNEGSKA (reference sequence). Trimming cost V 3 bases and J 8 bases, with 10 bases left between them. The CDR3 nucleotides are TGCAGTGCTAGTGGCCGCGGCGGCTACACCTTC. Encoded protein: CSASGRGGYTF.

This clonotype was seen only a few times. The chain carries TRBV4-1 and TRBJ2-7; D uncertain. Germline CDR1 and CDR2: MGHRA and YSYEKL. This CDR3 region has 16 residues. Trimming shortened V by 6 bases and J by 4 bases, and 22 bases separated the two germline ends. The CDR3 sequence: CASREKEAPGDYEQYF. The CDR3 nucleotides read TGCGCCAGCAGGGAGAAAGAAGCACCTGGCGATTACGAGCAGTACTTC.

This clonotype occurred a few times. The V and J genes are TRBV29-1 and TRBJ2-7; the match to TRBD2 covers 11 bases. The germline V gene encodes CDR1 SQVTM and CDR2 ANQGSEA. With V trimmed by 2 bases and J by 3 bases, 3 bases remained unmatched. This CDR3 region has 14 residues. The CDR3 sequence: CSVELAGGGYEQYF. CDR3 bases: TGCAGCGTTGAACTAGCGGGAGGAGGCTACGAGCAGTACTTC.